These 6 T cell receptor beta chains were all obtained from the same sample, sequenced in a study of blood T cell repertoires in COVID-19. Libraries were prepared by immunoSEQ multiplex PCR; TCRdb keeps only in-frame clonotypes and omits some of them. The table has hundreds of thousands of clones, roughly 85% seen once. The sequencing sample was made of PBMCs or T cells enriched from blood (not recorded which). These receptors were taken from a woman aged 45-60 years who had recovered from COVID-19.

This clone appeared once. This chain joins TRBV6-2 or TRBV6-3 and TRBJ2-1; D is ambiguous. Looked up from germline, CDR1 is MNHEY and CDR2 is SVGEGT. The CDR3 has 11 residues. V lost 2 bases and J 8 bases, leaving 4 bases between the germline ends. CDR3 nucleotide sequence: TGTGCCAGCAGTTACCTCGATGAGCAGTTCTTC. It yields the protein CASSYLDEQFF.

This chain joins TRBV28 and TRBJ1-2, with a tentative D call TRBD1 (5 bases). The CDR3 runs to 12 residues. Germline V gene sequence: CDR1 MDHEN, CDR2 SYDVKM. The V and J ends lost 3 bases and 11 bases respectively, with 13 bases between them. As DNA, the CDR3 is TGTGCCAGCAGTTTGGGCAGGGCGGTATACACCTTC. The encoded protein is CASSLGRAVYTF.

V and J are TRBV3-1 (or the pseudogene TRBV3-2) and TRBJ2-5; no definite D call. From germline, CDR1 is LGHDT and CDR2 YNNKEL (reference sequence). Trimming pared 0 bases from V and 6 bases from J, leaving 17 bases between. The CDR3 contains 16 residues. In DNA form, the CDR3 reads TGTGCCAGCAGCCAAGATCTTACAGCTCAGAGAAAGACCCAGTACTTC. Its protein product is CASSQDLTAQRKTQYF.

This clone was observed a handful of times. This chain joins TRBV20-1 and TRBJ1-1, with D perhaps matching TRBD1 (6 bases). Between the trimmed V and J ends, which lost 3 bases and 0 bases, there was a span of 14 bases. This CDR3 region has 15 residues. CDR1 and CDR2 (germline): DFQATT, SNEGSKA (reference sequence). The DNA of the CDR3 is TGCAGTGCTAGTTTAGGGGGTGGGGTGAACACTGAAGCTTTCTTT. Translating gives CSASLGGGVNTEAFF.

The sample holds a few counts of this clone. CDR3 bases: TGCAGCGTTGAAGGGGCAGGGCGCGGCTACACCTTC. It yields the protein CSVEGAGRGYTF. V and J are TRBV29-1 and TRBJ1-2; D is perhaps TRBD1 (5 bases). This CDR3 is built from 12 residues. The germline V and J ends were trimmed by 1 base and 8 bases, with 11 bases remaining between them. Germline V gene data show CDR1 as SQVTM and CDR2 as ANQGSEA.

In its sample, this clone was seen once. V is TRBV7-8 and J is TRBJ2-5; 7 bases are a match to TRBD2. The junction had 10 bases not matched to a gene; V was cut back by 5 bases and J by 7 bases. Germline CDR1 and CDR2: SGHVS and FQNEAQ. This CDR3 comprises 14 residues. CDR3 nucleotide sequence: TGTGCCAGCAGCGGCTCTAGCGGTTCGGGGACCCAGTACTTC. Its protein is CASSGSSGSGTQYF. The full variable domain, in which reference TRBV7-8 and TRBJ2-5 provide the parts outside the CDR3, is GAGVSQSPRYKVAKRGQDVALRCDPISGHVSLFWYQQALGQGPEFLTYFQNEAQLDKSGLPSDRFFAERPEGSVSTLKIQRTQQEDSAVYLCASSGSSGSGTQYFGPGTRLLVL.